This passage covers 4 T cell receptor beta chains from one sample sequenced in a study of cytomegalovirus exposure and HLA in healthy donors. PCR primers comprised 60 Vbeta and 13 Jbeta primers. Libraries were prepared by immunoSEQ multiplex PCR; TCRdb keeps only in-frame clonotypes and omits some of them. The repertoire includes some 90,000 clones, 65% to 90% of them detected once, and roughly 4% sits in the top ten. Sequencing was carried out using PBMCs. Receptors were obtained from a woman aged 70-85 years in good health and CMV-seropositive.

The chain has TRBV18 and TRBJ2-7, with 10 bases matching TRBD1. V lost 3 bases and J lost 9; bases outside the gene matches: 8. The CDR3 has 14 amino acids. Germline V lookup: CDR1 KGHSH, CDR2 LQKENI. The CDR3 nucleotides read TGTGCCAGCTCACCCCCAGGACAGGGGGTCGGGCAGTACTTC. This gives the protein CASSPPGQGVGQYF.

The CDR3, as DNA: TGTGCCAGCACCCTCGGGAGCACTGAAGCTTTCTTT. It encodes CASTLGSTEAFF. The chain has TRBV28 and TRBJ1-1; D not resolved. Germline CDR1 MDHEN, CDR2 SYDVKM. Deletions cut 7 bases from V and 4 bases from J, with 10 bases between. The CDR3 has 12 amino acids. Full variable domain (remainder filled in from reference TRBV28 and TRBJ1-1): DVKVTQSSRYLVKRTGEKVFLECVQDMDHENMFWYRQDPGLGLRLIYFSYDVKMKEKGDIPEGYSVSREKKERFSLILESASTNQTSMYLCASTLGSTEAFFGQGTRLTVV.

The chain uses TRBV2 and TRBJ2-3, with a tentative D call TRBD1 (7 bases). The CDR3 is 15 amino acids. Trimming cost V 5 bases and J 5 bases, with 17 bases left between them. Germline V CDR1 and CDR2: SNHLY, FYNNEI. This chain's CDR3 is CASSRRGRGQDTQYF. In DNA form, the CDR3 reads TGTGCCAGCAGTAGGAGGGGGCGAGGACAAGATACGCAGTATTTT.

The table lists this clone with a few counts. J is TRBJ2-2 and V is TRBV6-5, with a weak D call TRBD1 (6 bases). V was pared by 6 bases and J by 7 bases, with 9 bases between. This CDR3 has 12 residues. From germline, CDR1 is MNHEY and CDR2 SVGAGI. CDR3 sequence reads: CASRAGVGELFF. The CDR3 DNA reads TGTGCCAGCAGGGCAGGGGTCGGGGAGCTGTTTTTT.